This is a list of T cell receptor beta chains from one sample in a study of T cell changes during pregnancy in multiple sclerosis. Data came from immunoSEQ multiplex PCR; TCRdb stores just in-frame clones and leaves some out. The repertoire includes roughly 75,000 clones, 85% to 95% of them detected once, and just over 2.5% sits in the top ten. Here the sequenced sample was peripheral blood, taken after pregnancy. All receptors derive from a female donor in good health, enrolled as a control in a pregnancy study. CDR3s include the opening cysteine and the closing phenylalanine or tryptophan. The D gene is left open where the match is weak. Expanded clones are given a class, and other clones once, few, many or no size at all.

CDR3nt,CDR3aa,j_gene,v_gene,abundance,d_gene
TGTGCCAGCCGGCGGACAGGCCTTTACGAGCAGTACTTC,CASRRTGLYEQYF,TRBJ2-7,TRBV6-5,once,TRBD1
TGTGCCTGGAGGAGAGACAGGCCATACGAGCAGTACTTC,CAWRRDRPYEQYF,TRBJ2-7,TRBV30,few,-
TGTGCCAGCAGCTTATTTTCCTCGCGGGGCCAGGCAGAGACCCAGTACTTC,CASSLFSSRGQAETQYF,TRBJ2-5,TRBV11-2,few,-
TGTGCCAGCAGTGACCCCGGCGGGGGAGGCAATCAGCCCCAGCATTTT,CASSDPGGGGNQPQHF,TRBJ1-5,TRBV2,-,-
TGTGCCAGCAGCATTCAGGGCACAGATACGCAGTATTTT,CASSIQGTDTQYF,TRBJ2-3,TRBV9,-,-
TGTGCCAGCAGCCCCAGATCCGCCTACGAGCAGTACTTC,CASSPRSAYEQYF,TRBJ2-7,TRBV6-6,-,-
TGTGCCAGCAGCCCAGCTCGGGGAGGGGAGACCCAGTACTTC,CASSPARGGETQYF,TRBJ2-5,TRBV7-2,-,TRBD2
TGTGCCTGGAGTGTCCAAGAGCGGGGGGGCCCCGATACGCAGTATTTT,CAWSVQERGGPDTQYF,TRBJ2-3,TRBV30,-,TRBD2
TGTGCCAGCAGTACCACAGGGGCCTATGGCTACACCTTC,CASSTTGAYGYTF,TRBJ1-2,TRBV6-1,-,TRBD1
TGTGCCAGCAGCCTACAGGGACGAGAGACCCAGTACTTC,CASSLQGRETQYF,TRBJ2-5,TRBV7-3,-,-
TGTGCCAGCAGCGACCGGGACAGAGCCGGATGGGCGCAGTACTTC,CASSDRDRAGWAQYF,TRBJ2-7,TRBV7-2,-,TRBD1
TGCGCCAGCGGGCAGGGCAATCAGCCCCAGCATTTT,CASGQGNQPQHF,TRBJ1-5,TRBV4-1,-,-
TGTGCCAGCAGTGAATTTCAGTCAGTCACTGGAAACACCATATATTTT,CASSEFQSVTGNTIYF,TRBJ1-3,TRBV25-1,-,-
TGTGCCAGCTCACCACGGACTAGCGGAGAAGAGACCCAGTACTTC,CASSPRTSGEETQYF,TRBJ2-5,TRBV18,-,TRBD2
TGTGCCAGCAGTGATCGGGGTAGCGGGGGAGGGACCCAGTACTTC,CASSDRGSGGGTQYF,TRBJ2-5,TRBV2,-,TRBD2
TGTGCCAGCAGTGAAGCTGGCGCGGGTCCGTACGAGCAGTACTTC,CASSEAGAGPYEQYF,TRBJ2-7,TRBV6-1,few,-
TGTGCCTGGAGCGAAGGTAGGGGGAACACTGAAGCTTTCTTT,CAWSEGRGNTEAFF,TRBJ1-1,TRBV30,-,-
TGTGCCAGCAGTTTATACCCAGCCCAGGGACAGCTCGAGCAGTACTTC,CASSLYPAQGQLEQYF,TRBJ2-7,TRBV27,-,TRBD1
TGTGCCTGGAGTGGACAGGGGACTGAAGCTTTCTTT,CAWSGQGTEAFF,TRBJ1-1,TRBV30,few,TRBD1
TGTGCCAGCGGGGGACAGGGATGGACCGGGGAGCTGTTTTTT,CASGGQGWTGELFF,TRBJ2-2,TRBV27,-,TRBD1
TGCAGCGTTGACGATAGCGGGGCCTCCTTGGATACGCAGTATTTT,CSVDDSGASLDTQYF,TRBJ2-3,TRBV29-1,-,TRBD2
TGTGCCAGCAGCTCGACAGGCCTATGGACCCAGTACTTC,CASSSTGLWTQYF,TRBJ2-5,TRBV11-1,-,-
TGTGCCTGGGAGACAGGGAACGGAAACACCATATATTTT,CAWETGNGNTIYF,TRBJ1-3,TRBV30,-,TRBD1
TGCGCCAGCAGCTTGATGGACCCAGGGTCAGATACGCAGTATTTT,CASSLMDPGSDTQYF,TRBJ2-3,TRBV5-1,-,-
TGTGCCAGCAGCCAAGATTCCGCCAGGGGTAATGAAAAACTGTTTTTT,CASSQDSARGNEKLFF,TRBJ1-4,TRBV4-2,-,-
TGTGCCAGCAGTCCTACGGGGTTGACTGAAGCTTTCTTT,CASSPTGLTEAFF,TRBJ1-1,TRBV27,-,-
TGTGCCAGCAGCTTAGAGAGCAGGGGGTCTGGAAACACCATATATTTT,CASSLESRGSGNTIYF,TRBJ1-3,TRBV7-8,-,TRBD1
TGCGCCAGCAGCCAAGACCTTAGTGGCAGGGGAGAGACCCAGTACTTC,CASSQDLSGRGETQYF,TRBJ2-5,TRBV4-3,-,-
TGTGCCAGCAGCTTAGGCCATGAGGGCGGCAGTCAGCCCCAGCATTTT,CASSLGHEGGSQPQHF,TRBJ1-5,TRBV13,-,-
TGTGCCTGCGGTACAGGGGGCTTAAAGACCCAGTACTTC,CACGTGGLKTQYF,TRBJ2-5,TRBV30,-,TRBD1
TGTGCCAGCAGTGCTTCGGACAGGGTCTATGGCTACACCTTC,CASSASDRVYGYTF,TRBJ1-2,TRBV6-5,-,TRBD1
TGTGCCAGCAGCGTAGTGCCGGGAGGAGTAAAAAATGAGCAGTTCTTC,CASSVVPGGVKNEQFF,TRBJ2-1,TRBV9,-,TRBD2
TGTGCCAGCAGCACCTACACACAGGGGTCCGCTTTAAAGCTGTTTTTT,CASSTYTQGSALKLFF,TRBJ2-2,TRBV5-4,-,TRBD1
TGTGCCAGCGGACAGGGGACCTACGAGCAGTACTTC,CASGQGTYEQYF,TRBJ2-7,TRBV6-6,-,TRBD1
TGTGCCAGCAGGACCCGGACTAGCGGGAGTAGTAGCAATGAGCAGTTCTTC,CASRTRTSGSSSNEQFF,TRBJ2-1,TRBV2,-,TRBD2
TGTGCAAGTCGCTCACGGGGAGGTAGCAATCAGCCCCAGCATTTT,CASRSRGGSNQPQHF,TRBJ1-5,TRBV12-2,-,-
TGTGCCAGCAGTTCGGGGGTTCAAGCGGGCCTCTCACCCTTTTCAGCTTTCTTT,CASSSGVQAGLSPFSAFF,TRBJ1-1,TRBV27,once,-
TGTGCCAGCAGGGACGTAGGACAGAGCTCCTACAATGAGCAGTTCTTC,CASRDVGQSSYNEQFF,TRBJ2-1,TRBV2,-,-
TGTGCCATCAGTGATGGGACAGGGTTCGAGCAGTACTTC,CAISDGTGFEQYF,TRBJ2-7,TRBV10-3,-,TRBD1
TGTGCCAGCAGTTTATCTAGCTGGAGCACAGATACGCAGTATTTT,CASSLSSWSTDTQYF,TRBJ2-3,TRBV27,-,-
TGCGCCAGCACGGACAGGGGGTCGAACACCGGGGAGCTGTTTTTT,CASTDRGSNTGELFF,TRBJ2-2,TRBV5-1,-,TRBD1
TGCGCCAGCAGCCAAGAGGCGAACAGGGAGATCTACGAGCAGTACTTC,CASSQEANREIYEQYF,TRBJ2-7,TRBV4-3,-,-